The present T cell receptor (beta chain) was sequenced within a study of cytomegalovirus exposure and HLA in healthy donors. General study results and limits: In a later analysis, TCR beta V- and J-gene trimming showed a link to a missense DCLRE1C variant.

Points on this clone: Its antigen is not identified.

Trimming pared 4 bases from V and 0 bases from J, leaving 15 bases between. From germline, CDR1 is MGHRA and CDR2 YSYEKL. The CDR3 loop spans 16 amino acids. The PCR ran on 60 Vbeta and 13 Jbeta primers. Here immunoSEQ multiplex PCR was the method, and the copy in TCRdb shows in-frame clones only, minus some. In the table there are 150,000 to 200,000 clones, around 76% of which are singletons. The specimen sequenced was PBMCs. The chain carries TRBV4-1 and TRBJ1-2; D gene unclear. The source is a female donor in good health and CMV-seronegative. CDR3 sequence: CASSPSGSFPNYGYTF. The DNA for the CDR3 is TGCGCCAGCAGCCCAAGCGGGAGCTTTCCTAACTATGGCTACACCTTC.